Shown below are 32 T cell receptor beta chains from a single sample sequenced in a study of CD8 T cells in Susac syndrome (dated 2019 in TCRdb). The library was obtained by the immunoSEQ multiplex PCR assay. RNA was extracted using the RNeasy kit, and about 0.45 to 1 ug of the RNA was reverse transcribed with random hexamers. The raw public data were reprocessed by TCRdb itself: fastp quality trimming at Q25, MiXCR clonotype calling, in-frame beta chains only. CDR3 protein duplicates are merged, each entry listing the most common genes and DNA. This sample has 100,000 to 150,000 distinct CDR3 sequences in its table, and around 94% of those were observed once. The top ten constitute roughly 0.08% of the sample. Sequencing was done on a sample of CD4+ T cells from PBMCs. The receptors were gathered from a human donor in good health.

The chain uses TRBV6-5 and TRBJ1-2; D is undetermined. V was shortened by 0 bases and J by 3 bases, with 8 bases between the two germline ends. CDR3 length equals 14 residues. Germline V gene lookup returns CDR1 MNHEY and CDR2 SVGAGI. CDR3 in DNA: TGTGCCAGCAGTTACTCGGCCTTCTACTATGGCTACACCTTC. Translating it yields CASSYSAFYYGYTF.

This chain uses TRBV20-1 with TRBJ2-2; maybe TRBD2 (5 bases). With 4 bases removed from V and 6 bases from J, the gap between germline ends came to 9 bases. Germline V gene lookup returns CDR1 DFQATT and CDR2 SNEGSKA (reference sequence). The CDR3 sequence is 12 residues long. The CDR3 DNA reads TGCAGTGCTATGGGAGACGCCGGGGAGCTGTTTTTT. Residues: CSAMGDAGELFF.

The chain joins TRBV5-1 to TRBJ1-5; TRBD1 is a possible D gene (5 bases). CDR1 SGHRS and CDR2 YFSETQ come from the germline V gene. The germline V and J ends were trimmed by 5 bases and 4 bases, with 16 bases remaining between them. The CDR3 is 15 amino acids. CDR3 DNA: TGCGCCAGCAGACCTACCGGGACGGGAAATCAGCCCCAGCATTTT. Protein sequence: CASRPTGTGNQPQHF.

This clonotype has only one observation. This sequence joins TRBV30 and TRBJ2-3, with TRBD1 identical over 7 bases. The V gene end was trimmed by 2 bases and the J gene end by 8 bases; junction bases not matched to a gene: 4. CDR1 and CDR2 (germline): GTSNPN, SVGIG (reference sequence). The CDR3 totals 12 residues. Here the CDR3 reads CAWSHPGGTQYF. As DNA, the CDR3 is TGTGCCTGGAGTCACCCAGGGGGTACGCAGTATTTT.

This clonotype has only a few counts. The V and J genes are TRBV10-3 and TRBJ1-2; a weak D match, TRBD1 (6 bases). This CDR3 has 16 amino acids. Germline values: CDR1 ENHRY, CDR2 SYGVKD. The V and J ends lost 8 bases and 5 bases respectively, with 24 bases between them. CDR3 residues: CAIAPWGNGQGYGYTF. The CDR3 region has the DNA TGTGCCATCGCTCCCTGGGGGAACGGGCAGGGGTATGGCTACACCTTC.

The V call is TRBV5-1, the J call TRBJ2-5; either TRBD1 or TRBD2 may fit D (5 bases each). The germline V gene encodes CDR1 SGHRS and CDR2 YFSETQ. The V end lost 4 bases, the J end lost 5 bases, and 15 bases lay between the germline ends. The CDR3 sequence is 14 residues long. The CDR3 reads CASSRGRLGETQYF. CDR3 nucleotide sequence: TGCGCCAGCAGCCGGGGACGGCTCGGGGAGACCCAGTACTTC.

The chain couples TRBV9 to TRBJ2-2; the D is unclear. This CDR3 has 14 amino acids. CDR1 SGDLS and CDR2 YYNGEE come from the germline V gene. V was cut by 2 bases and J by 4 bases, with 9 bases left in between. The CDR3: CASSVNTFTGELFF. For the CDR3, the DNA is TGTGCCAGCAGCGTTAACACCTTCACCGGGGAGCTGTTTTTT.

This sequence joins TRBV25-1 and TRBJ2-3; 8 bases align to TRBD2. V dropped 3 bases and J dropped 4; count of bases not matched to a gene: 9. This CDR3 comprises 16 residues. Germline V gene lookup returns CDR1 MGHDK and CDR2 SYGVNS. CDR3 sequence (DNA): TGTGCCAGCAGTGATGTCAGCGGGAGTGACGCAGATACGCAGTATTTT. Translation: CASSDVSGSDADTQYF.

The J gene is TRBJ2-3, the V gene TRBV3-1, with 12 bases that match TRBD2. Trimming at V came to 4 bases and at J to 2 bases, leaving 4 bases not matched to a gene. CDR1 and CDR2 from the germline V gene are LGHDT and YNNKEL (reference sequence). This CDR3 is built from 16 residues. The CDR3 is CASSLRTSGITDTQYF. The CDR3 nucleotides are TGTGCCAGCAGCCTCAGGACTAGCGGGATCACAGATACGCAGTATTTT.

This clonotype was seen only once. This chain links TRBV20-1 with TRBJ1-1; D not certain. V lost 0 bases and J lost 1, with 9 bases in between. The CDR3 loop spans 14 amino acids. CDR1 DFQATT and CDR2 SNEGSKA come from the germline V gene (reference sequence). The CDR3 protein is CSARDPRENTEAFF. CDR3 nucleotides: TGCAGTGCTAGAGACCCCAGAGAGAACACTGAAGCTTTCTTT.

The chain combines TRBV6-2 or TRBV6-3 with TRBJ1-4, with a weak D call TRBD1 (5 bases). Trimming removed 8 bases from V and 5 bases from J, with 15 bases in between. Germline loops: CDR1 MNHEY, CDR2 SVGEGT. CDR3 length: 14 residues. The DNA of the CDR3 is TGTGCCAGCGCGCCCGCCGGGGCGAATGAAAAACTGTTTTTT. Its translation: CASAPAGANEKLFF.

The genes are TRBV4-2 and TRBJ2-2; D not certain. This CDR3 is built from 16 residues. Germline CDR1 LGHNA, CDR2 YNFKEQ. V lost 1 base, J lost 1 base, and 10 bases lay in between. The CDR3 reads CASSQGARQNTGELFF. CDR3 nucleotides: TGTGCCAGCAGCCAAGGGGCCCGACAGAACACCGGGGAGCTGTTTTTT.

The V gene is TRBV7-9, the J gene TRBJ2-1; possible D gene TRBD2, 6 bases. The CDR3 contains 15 residues. V lost 2 bases, J lost 1 base, and 9 bases lay in between. Germline V lookup: CDR1 SEHNR, CDR2 FQNEAQ (reference sequence). CDR3 in DNA: TGTGCCAGCAGCTTAATCGGGGGATCCTACAATGAGCAGTTCTTC. As protein: CASSLIGGSYNEQFF.

This clonotype has only a few counts. J is TRBJ2-5 and V is TRBV5-1, with 8 bases aligning to TRBD1. Germline-derived CDR1 and CDR2 are SGHRS and YFSETQ. The CDR3 is 13 amino acids. The ends lost 4 bases at V and 3 bases at J; junction bases unmatched: 2. The DNA of the CDR3 is TGCGCCAGCAGCACGACAGGGGAAGAGACCCAGTACTTC. Translation gives CASSTTGEETQYF.

J is TRBJ2-5 and V is TRBV30; TRBD1 matches 10 bases. The CDR3 is 13 residues long. V shed 7 bases, J shed 1 base, and the junction held 3 bases outside the gene matches. From germline, CDR1 is GTSNPN and CDR2 SVGIG (reference sequence). Written as DNA, the CDR3 is TGTGCCTTGGACAGGGGGTCCCAAGAGACCCAGTACTTC. It translates to CALDRGSQETQYF.

Here the CDR3 DNA reads TGTGCCTGGATGAAGGGGCCGGACACTGAAGCTTTCTTT. Its translation is CAWMKGPDTEAFF. The chain joins TRBV30 to TRBJ1-1; TRBD1 might be the D (5 bases). Trimming took off 4 bases at V and 3 bases at J, with 12 bases between the two ends. The CDR3 is 13 amino acids. Looked up from germline, CDR1 is GTSNPN and CDR2 is SVGIG (reference sequence).

This chain joins TRBV7-2 and TRBJ1-5; tentatively, D is TRBD1 (5 bases). This CDR3 has 13 amino acids. Between the trimmed V and J ends, which lost 8 bases and 4 bases, there was a span of 12 bases. Germline loops: CDR1 SGHTA, CDR2 FQGNSA. In DNA, the CDR3 is TGTGCCAGCCAACAGGACCCGAATCAGCCCCAGCATTTT. This sequence encodes CASQQDPNQPQHF. Together with reference TRBV7-2 and TRBJ1-5, the CDR3 gives the full variable domain: GAGVSQSPSNKVTEKGKDVELRCDPISGHTALYWYRQSLGQGLEFLIYFQGNSAPDKSGLPSDRFSAERTGGSVSTLTIQRTQQEDSAVYLCASQQDPNQPQHFGDGTRLSIL.

The chain couples TRBV7-2 to TRBJ2-1, with 8 bases fitting TRBD2. J was trimmed by 4 bases and V by 3 bases; bases with no gene match: 5. Germline V gene data show CDR1 as SGHTA and CDR2 as FQGNSA. The CDR3 is 15 amino acids. The CDR3 region has the DNA TGTGCCAGCAGCTTGAGGCGGGAGGATTACAATGAGCAGTTCTTC. Its translation: CASSLRREDYNEQFF.

The V call is TRBV7-2, the J call TRBJ1-1; D unresolved. This CDR3 region has 15 residues. Germline V gene data show CDR1 as SGHTA and CDR2 as FQGNSA. V was pared by 6 bases and J by 1 base, with 15 bases between. The CDR3 region is CASSYLLVANTEAFF. CDR3 in DNA: TGTGCCAGCAGTTATCTTTTAGTAGCGAACACTGAAGCTTTCTTT.

The chain combines TRBV12-3 or TRBV12-4 with TRBJ2-3; maybe TRBD2 (5 bases). The CDR3 is made up of 15 amino acids. Trimming removed 4 bases from V and 5 bases from J, with 16 bases in between. The CDR3 DNA sequence: TGTGCCAGCAGTTCTCGTGGGAGTGAAGGAGATACGCAGTATTTT. Amino acid sequence: CASSSRGSEGDTQYF.

CDR3: CASSPGLVTDTQYF. CDR3 DNA: TGCGCCAGCAGCCCCGGACTAGTCACAGATACGCAGTATTTT. The rearrangement uses TRBV5-1 and TRBJ2-3; 7 nucleotides agree with TRBD2. The V gene's germline CDR1 is SGHRS and CDR2 YFSETQ. V was pared by 4 bases and J by 2 bases, with 4 bases of the junction left unmatched. The CDR3 runs 14 residues.

The rearrangement links TRBV19 to TRBJ2-5; D may be TRBD2 (5 bases). Trimming pared 4 bases from V and 9 bases from J, leaving 18 bases between. The CDR3 contains 14 residues. Germline loops: CDR1 LNHDA, CDR2 SQIVND (reference sequence). CDR3 loop: CASSTNTNSRAQYF. Written as DNA, the CDR3 is TGTGCCAGTAGTACTAATACGAACTCGAGGGCCCAGTACTTC.

The V call is TRBV12-3 or TRBV12-4, the J call TRBJ1-1; no definite D call. Deletions cut 5 bases from V and 7 bases from J, with 8 bases between. The CDR3 extends over 11 amino acids. The CDR3 DNA sequence: TGTGCCAGCAGTAGGACTGTTGAAGCTTTCTTT. This gives the protein CASSRTVEAFF.

The rearrangement joins TRBV9 to TRBJ2-2; 11 positions match TRBD1. CDR1 SGDLS and CDR2 YYNGEE come from the germline V gene. The trim removed 1 base at V and 3 bases at J, leaving 2 bases unmatched. The CDR3 runs 16 residues. The CDR3 bases are TGTGCCAGCAGCGTACGGGACAGGGGGGACACCGGGGAGCTGTTTTTT. It encodes CASSVRDRGDTGELFF.

The chain combines TRBV6-2 or TRBV6-3 with TRBJ2-1, with D tentatively TRBD2 (5 bases). Germline V gives CDR1 MNHEY, CDR2 SVGEGT. V shed 6 bases and J shed 0 bases, with 9 bases lying between them. This CDR3 is 14 amino acids long. CDR3 nucleotides: TGTGCCAGCAGACCGGACTTCTCCTACAATGAGCAGTTCTTC. Protein: CASRPDFSYNEQFF.

The V call is TRBV7-2, the J call TRBJ2-7; D possibly corresponds to TRBD1 (5 bases). The CDR3 has 14 amino acids. Per the germline V gene, CDR1 is SGHTA and CDR2 is FQGNSA. V was shortened by 1 base and J by 5 bases, with 12 bases between the two germline ends. CDR3 DNA sequence: TGTGCCAGCAGCTTAGGTCAGGGATGGGACGAGCAGTACTTC. Translated, it gives CASSLGQGWDEQYF.

The chain uses TRBV20-1 and TRBJ2-7; TRBD2 agrees at 15 bases. After removal of 0 bases from V and 7 bases from J, the junction contained 7 bases not matched to a gene. Germline V gene sequence: CDR1 DFQATT, CDR2 SNEGSKA (reference sequence). The CDR3 loop spans 16 amino acids. The CDR3 reads CSARDGGLAGGWEQYF. As DNA, the CDR3 is TGCAGTGCTAGAGATGGTGGACTAGCGGGAGGGTGGGAGCAGTACTTC.

This chain uses TRBV11-2 with TRBJ2-5; D remains unclear. The CDR3 contains 19 residues. Trimming took off 1 base at V and 4 bases at J, with 25 bases between the two ends. CDR1 SGHAT and CDR2 FQNNGV come from the germline V gene. The CDR3 DNA follows: TGTGCCAGCAGCTTAGTTGGTAAAAGACGTCAGCCCCATCGAGAGACCCAGTACTTC. Protein: CASSLVGKRRQPHRETQYF.

The chain joins TRBV7-2 to TRBJ1-1; maybe TRBD1 (5 bases). Germline CDR1 reads SGHTA; CDR2 reads FQGNSA. There are 18 residues in the CDR3. Trimming left V 7 bases short and J 3 bases short, with 27 bases between. CDR3 sequence: CASIKPGGTPWVYTEAFF. The CDR3 nucleotides are TGTGCCAGCATCAAACCAGGAGGGACGCCTTGGGTGTACACTGAAGCTTTCTTT.

The chain uses TRBV20-1 and TRBJ2-1; TRBD2 agrees at 7 bases. The CDR3 runs to 17 residues. The germline gives CDR1 DFQATT, CDR2 SNEGSKA (reference sequence). V shed 6 bases and J 4 bases; nucleotides not matched to a gene: 18. CDR3 in amino acids: CSASESHAAGAYNEQFF. The CDR3 nucleotides are TGCAGTGCGAGTGAAAGCCACGCGGCGGGAGCGTACAATGAGCAGTTCTTC.

The chain recombines TRBV3-1 with TRBJ2-7, with a possible D match to TRBD1 (5 bases). CDR3 length: 15 residues. V was trimmed by 1 base and J by 6 bases, leaving 16 bases between them. Germline V gives CDR1 LGHDT, CDR2 YNNKEL (reference sequence). The chain's CDR3 is CASSQGARASSEQYF. The CDR3 region has the DNA TGTGCCAGCAGCCAAGGCGCCAGGGCCTCGAGCGAGCAGTACTTC.

The rearrangement joins TRBV20-1 to TRBJ2-7, with 7 nucleotides matching TRBD1. The V gene's germline CDR1 is DFQATT and CDR2 SNEGSKA (reference sequence). This CDR3 comprises 17 residues. V lost 0 bases to trimming and J lost 1 base; unmatched junction nucleotides: 12. CDR3 DNA sequence: TGCAGTGCTAGAGATCCTAGGACAGGAACCCCTTCCTACGAGCAGTACTTC. Amino acids: CSARDPRTGTPSYEQYF.